This T cell receptor (beta chain) was identified during a study of CD8+ T cells in alopecia areata (dated by TCRdb to the late 2010s). At the level of the whole study: Treated patients were enrolled in an open-label pilot trial of oral tofacitinib, 5 to 10 mg twice daily, for moderate-to-severe alopecia areata. Tofacitinib was administered for 6 to 18 months, and 6 months of follow-up off drug were then conducted to assess delayed response and recurrence. For the treated patients, the SALT score, which quantifies what percentage of scalp surface area is affected, served as the measure of disease severity. The study used high-throughput TCRbeta sequencing to examine T cell clonal expansion in alopecia areata, in both the C3H/HeJ mouse model and human patients. Human TCRbeta sequencing covered scalp tissue and sorted CD4+ and CD8+ peripheral blood T cells from patchy and totalis/universalis alopecia areata patients and healthy controls. Biopsies were taken from tofacitinib-treated patients at baseline and at 4 and 24 weeks of treatment, and a later scalp biopsy was taken in several of the tofacitinib-treated patients. Scalp clonality was compared among normal scalp (n=4), patchy alopecia areata scalp (n=8), and alopecia totalis/universalis scalp (n=8). The RNA source kit depended on sample type: the PAXgene miRNA kit for fixed scalp, the miRNeasy kit for PBMCs, and the RNeasy kit for mouse skin. Amplification of TCRbeta CDR3 regions was done by immunoSEQ multiplex PCR using 35 Vbeta forward primers and 13 Jbeta reverse primers.

What the authors observed across the whole study: Compared with normal scalp, lesional scalp had higher clonality and more expanded CD8+ clones, particularly in alopecia totalis/universalis, a pattern that suggests antigenic drive. Tofacitinib significantly decreased scalp clonality and the number of expanded CD8+ clones among the top 100 scalp clones. Unlike mouse skin, where gammadelta T cells dominate, normal human skin contains resident alphabeta T cells that get sequenced too, which complicates analysis of the scalp TCR repertoire. During tofacitinib treatment, many expanded lesional clones remained in scalp and blood, and this persistence may partly explain relapse after treatment is stopped. Because the treated cohort was small and had just a single nonresponder, larger studies are needed to establish links between baseline CD8+ expansion and response. Shared TCR sequences between patients were less evident than in mice, which may be partly attributable to HLA diversity in the patient population.

Cut back by 5 bases and 1 base, the V and J ends lie 8 bases apart. Via the germline V gene (reference sequence), CDR1 is MNHNY and CDR2 SVGAGI. The CDR3 runs 13 residues from the cysteine to the phenylalanine. Of the read, only the CDR3 DNA is kept; its 39 bases are in frame from base 1. Regarding this clone: The target of this receptor is not known. The record has no base qualities; no much larger clone is one base away.

Per the publication, the time point label means: 4 weeks on oral tofacitinib. This specimen's treatment or condition label, per the study, means: oral pan-JAK inhibitor, 5-10 mg twice daily. Peripheral blood and lesional scalp punch biopsies were obtained from patients with alopecia areata. After PBMCs were isolated by density centrifugation and stained for CD3, CD4 and CD8, a FACSAria was used to sort CD4+ and CD8+ T cells. The receptor library was made with the immunoSEQ multiplex PCR assay. For TCR sequencing, RNA was extracted from every sample and reverse transcribed into cDNA to serve as template. First-strand cDNA was synthesized using SuperScript III with a 2:1 mix of oligo-dT and random hexamers. A synthetic immune receptor repertoire was used to measure amplification bias, and any remaining bias was corrected computationally. The paper's data handling went like this. Raw reads were preprocessed to remove errors, and CDR3 was defined according to IMGT conventions as the region from the conserved cysteine to phenylalanine. Clonality was computed by normalizing Shannon entropy by log2 of the number of productive unique TCRs and subtracting the result from 1. CD4 or CD8 identity of scalp clones was inferred by cross-referencing scalp TCRbeta sequences with sorted blood CD4 and CD8 repertoires. The clones in this table, taken by TCRdb from immuneACCESS, are in-frame only. Not every clone is retained; where verified, under half of the shortfall comes from an unresolved V gene, and the cause of the rest is unknown. Clone size and the V and J calls come from that table; the DNA yielded D and trimming. Here the sample has 200,000 to 250,000 clones; 55% to 70% occur a single time. The leading ten clones occupy 3.5% to 5% of the sample.

The source was CD4+ T cells sorted from blood, collected at week 4, from a patient treated with tofacitinib. The rearranged segments are TRBV6-6 and TRBJ1-2; confidence is insufficient to name the D gene. This clonotype originated in a human donor with alopecia areata. The CDR3 reads as follows: CASSGGLNYGYTF. The sequence in DNA is TGTGCCAGCAGTGGTGGGCTTAACTATGGCTACACCTTC.